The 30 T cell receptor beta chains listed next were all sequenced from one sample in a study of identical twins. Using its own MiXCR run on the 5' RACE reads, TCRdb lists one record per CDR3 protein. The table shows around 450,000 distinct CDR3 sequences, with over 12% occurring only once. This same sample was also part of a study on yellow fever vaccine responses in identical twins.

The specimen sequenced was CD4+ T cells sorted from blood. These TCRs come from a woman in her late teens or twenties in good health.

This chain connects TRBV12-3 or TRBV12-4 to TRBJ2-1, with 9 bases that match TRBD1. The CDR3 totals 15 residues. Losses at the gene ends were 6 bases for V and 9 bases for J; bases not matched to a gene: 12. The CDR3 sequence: CASRSGTGKAGEQFF. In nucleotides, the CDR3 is TGTGCCAGCAGATCCGGGACAGGGAAGGCGGGTGAGCAGTTCTTC.

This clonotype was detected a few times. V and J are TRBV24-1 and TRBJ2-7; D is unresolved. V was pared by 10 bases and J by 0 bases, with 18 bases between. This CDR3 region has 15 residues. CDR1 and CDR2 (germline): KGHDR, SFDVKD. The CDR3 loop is CATASGSGSSYEQYF. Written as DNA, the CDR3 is TGTGCCACGGCCAGTGGGTCAGGAAGCTCCTACGAGCAGTACTTC.

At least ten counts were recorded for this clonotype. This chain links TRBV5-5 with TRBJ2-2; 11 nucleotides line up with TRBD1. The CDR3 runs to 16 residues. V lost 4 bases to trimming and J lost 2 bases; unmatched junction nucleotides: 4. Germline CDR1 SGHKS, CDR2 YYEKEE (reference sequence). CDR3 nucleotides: TGTGCCAGCAGCCCGCGGACAGGGGGCAACACCGGGGAGCTGTTTTTT. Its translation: CASSPRTGGNTGELFF.

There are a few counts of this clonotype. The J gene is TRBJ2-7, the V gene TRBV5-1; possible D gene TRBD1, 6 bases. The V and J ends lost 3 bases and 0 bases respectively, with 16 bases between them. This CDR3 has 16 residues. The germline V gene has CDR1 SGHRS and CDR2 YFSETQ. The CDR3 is CASSSGTTRTSYEQYF. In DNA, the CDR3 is TGCGCCAGCAGCTCCGGGACAACCCGCACCTCCTACGAGCAGTACTTC. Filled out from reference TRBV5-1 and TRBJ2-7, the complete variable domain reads KAGVTQTPRYLIKTRGQQVTLSCSPISGHRSVSWYQQTPGQGLQFLFEYFSETQRNKGNFPGRFSGRQFSNSRSEMNVSTLELGDSALYLCASSSGTTRTSYEQYFGPGTRLTVT.

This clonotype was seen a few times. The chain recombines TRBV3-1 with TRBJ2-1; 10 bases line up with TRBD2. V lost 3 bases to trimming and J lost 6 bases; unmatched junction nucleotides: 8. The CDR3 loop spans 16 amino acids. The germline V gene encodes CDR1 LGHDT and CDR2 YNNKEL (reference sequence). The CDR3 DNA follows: TGTGCCAGCAGCCACGGGACTAGCGCCCCCATCAATGAGCAGTTCTTC. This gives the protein CASSHGTSAPINEQFF.

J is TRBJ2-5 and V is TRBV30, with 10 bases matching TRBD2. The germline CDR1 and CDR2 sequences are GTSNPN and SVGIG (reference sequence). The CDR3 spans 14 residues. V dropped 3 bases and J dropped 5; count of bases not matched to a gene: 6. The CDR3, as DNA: TGTGCCTGGAGGCTAGCGGGAGCGGTGGAGACCCAGTACTTC. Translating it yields CAWRLAGAVETQYF.

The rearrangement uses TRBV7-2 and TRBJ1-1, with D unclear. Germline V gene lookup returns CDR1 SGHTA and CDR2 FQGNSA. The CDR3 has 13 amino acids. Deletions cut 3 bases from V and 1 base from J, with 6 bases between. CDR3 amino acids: CASSFTRNTEAFF. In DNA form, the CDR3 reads TGTGCCAGCAGCTTCACCAGGAACACTGAAGCTTTCTTT. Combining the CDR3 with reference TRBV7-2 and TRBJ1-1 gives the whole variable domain GAGVSQSPSNKVTEKGKDVELRCDPISGHTALYWYRQSLGQGLEFLIYFQGNSAPDKSGLPSDRFSAERTGGSVSTLTIQRTQQEDSAVYLCASSFTRNTEAFFGQGTRLTVV.

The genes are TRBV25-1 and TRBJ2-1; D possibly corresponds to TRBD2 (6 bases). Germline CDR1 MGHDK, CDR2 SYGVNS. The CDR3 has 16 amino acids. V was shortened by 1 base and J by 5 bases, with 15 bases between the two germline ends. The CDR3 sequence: CASSELGSGGNNEQFF. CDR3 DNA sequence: TGTGCCAGCAGTGAATTGGGAAGCGGCGGGAACAATGAGCAGTTCTTC.

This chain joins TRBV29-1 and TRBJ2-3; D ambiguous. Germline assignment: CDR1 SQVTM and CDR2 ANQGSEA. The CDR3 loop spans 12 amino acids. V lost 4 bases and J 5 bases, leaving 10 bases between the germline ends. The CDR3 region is CSVAEVGDTQYF. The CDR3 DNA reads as TGCAGCGTTGCAGAGGTCGGAGATACGCAGTATTTT.

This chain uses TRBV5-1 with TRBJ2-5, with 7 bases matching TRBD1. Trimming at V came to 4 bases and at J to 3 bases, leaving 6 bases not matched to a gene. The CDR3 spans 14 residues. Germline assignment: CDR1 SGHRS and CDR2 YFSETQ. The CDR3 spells CASSLDRMKETQYF. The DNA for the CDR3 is TGCGCCAGCAGCCTGGACAGGATGAAAGAGACCCAGTACTTC.

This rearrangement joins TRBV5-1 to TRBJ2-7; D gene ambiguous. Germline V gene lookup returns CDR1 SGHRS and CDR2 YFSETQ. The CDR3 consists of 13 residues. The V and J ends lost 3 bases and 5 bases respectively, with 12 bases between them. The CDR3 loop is CASSSIVTNEQYF. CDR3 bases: TGCGCCAGCAGCTCAATCGTAACTAACGAGCAGTACTTC.

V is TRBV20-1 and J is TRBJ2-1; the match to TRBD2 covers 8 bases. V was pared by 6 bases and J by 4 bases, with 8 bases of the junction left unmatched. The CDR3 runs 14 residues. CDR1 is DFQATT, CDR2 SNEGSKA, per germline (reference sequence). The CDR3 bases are TGCAGTGCCCTGAGGGGACTAGGTTACAATGAGCAGTTCTTC. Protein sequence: CSALRGLGYNEQFF.

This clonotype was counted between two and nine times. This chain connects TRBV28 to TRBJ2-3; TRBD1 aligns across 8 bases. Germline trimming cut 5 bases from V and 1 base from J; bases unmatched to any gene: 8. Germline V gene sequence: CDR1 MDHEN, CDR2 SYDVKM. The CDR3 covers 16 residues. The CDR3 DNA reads TGTGCCAGCAGTGGGGCGGACAGGGAGGGCACAGATACGCAGTATTTT. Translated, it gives CASSGADREGTDTQYF.

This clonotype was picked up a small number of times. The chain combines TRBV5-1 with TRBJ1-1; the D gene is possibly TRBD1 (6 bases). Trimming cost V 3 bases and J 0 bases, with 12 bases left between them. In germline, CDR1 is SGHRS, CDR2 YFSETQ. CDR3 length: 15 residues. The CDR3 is CASSSHRAMNTEAFF. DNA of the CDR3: TGCGCCAGCAGCTCTCACAGGGCCATGAACACTGAAGCTTTCTTT. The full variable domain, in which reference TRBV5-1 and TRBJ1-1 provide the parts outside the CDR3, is KAGVTQTPRYLIKTRGQQVTLSCSPISGHRSVSWYQQTPGQGLQFLFEYFSETQRNKGNFPGRFSGRQFSNSRSEMNVSTLELGDSALYLCASSSHRAMNTEAFFGQGTRLTVV.

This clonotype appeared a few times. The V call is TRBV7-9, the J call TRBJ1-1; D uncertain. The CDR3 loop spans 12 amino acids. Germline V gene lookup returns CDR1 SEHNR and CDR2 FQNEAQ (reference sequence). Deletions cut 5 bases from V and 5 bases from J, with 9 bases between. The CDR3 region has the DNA TGTGCCAGCAGCCCCCCCGGGACTGAAGCTTTCTTT. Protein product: CASSPPGTEAFF.

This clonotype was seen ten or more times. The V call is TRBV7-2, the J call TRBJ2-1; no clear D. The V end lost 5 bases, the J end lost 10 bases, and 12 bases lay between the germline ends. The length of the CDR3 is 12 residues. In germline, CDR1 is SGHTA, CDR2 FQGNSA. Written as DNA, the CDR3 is TGTGCCAGCAGCCATGGTTCGGAAGAGCAGTTCTTC. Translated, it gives CASSHGSEEQFF.

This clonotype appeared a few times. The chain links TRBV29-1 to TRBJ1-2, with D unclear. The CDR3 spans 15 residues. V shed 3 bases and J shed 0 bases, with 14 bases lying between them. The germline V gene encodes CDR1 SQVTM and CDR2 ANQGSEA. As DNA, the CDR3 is TGCAGCGTTGACGCGGCAAGGAGGGCTAACTATGGCTACACCTTC. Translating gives CSVDAARRANYGYTF.

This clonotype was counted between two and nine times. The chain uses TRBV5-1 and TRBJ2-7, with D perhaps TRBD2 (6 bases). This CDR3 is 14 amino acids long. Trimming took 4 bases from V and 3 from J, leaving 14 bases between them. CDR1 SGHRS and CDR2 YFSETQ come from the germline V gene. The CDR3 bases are TGCGCCAGCAGCGCAACCGGGGGTAACTACGAGCAGTACTTC. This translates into CASSATGGNYEQYF. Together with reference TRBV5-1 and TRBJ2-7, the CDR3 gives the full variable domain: KAGVTQTPRYLIKTRGQQVTLSCSPISGHRSVSWYQQTPGQGLQFLFEYFSETQRNKGNFPGRFSGRQFSNSRSEMNVSTLELGDSALYLCASSATGGNYEQYFGPGTRLTVT.

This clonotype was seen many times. DNA of the CDR3: TGTGCCAGCACTCCTGACATTCCGGAGACCCAGTACTTC. This gives the protein CASTPDIPETQYF. This chain joins TRBV11-2 and TRBJ2-5; the D is unclear. CDR1 is SGHAT, CDR2 FQNNGV, per germline. The V gene lost 7 bases and the J gene lost 5 bases, with 14 bases spanning the gap. The CDR3 has 13 residues.

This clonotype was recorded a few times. The CDR3 DNA follows: TGTGCCAGCAGCTTAAGTTCCGGGACGGGTAATCGGGAGCAGTTCTTC. Translation gives CASSLSSGTGNREQFF. The chain recombines TRBV7-3 with TRBJ2-1; tentatively, D is TRBD1 or TRBD2 (5 bases each). This CDR3 is built from 16 residues. With 1 base removed from V and 10 bases from J, the gap between germline ends came to 20 bases. Germline assignment: CDR1 SGHTA and CDR2 FQGTGA.

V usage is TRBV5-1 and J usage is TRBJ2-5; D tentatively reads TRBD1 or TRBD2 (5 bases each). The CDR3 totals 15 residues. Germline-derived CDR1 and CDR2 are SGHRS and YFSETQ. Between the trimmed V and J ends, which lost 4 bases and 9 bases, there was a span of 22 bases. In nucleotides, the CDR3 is TGCGCCAGCAGCACTGAGGGAGTGGGCGTGGGGGCCCAGTACTTC. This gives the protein CASSTEGVGVGAQYF.

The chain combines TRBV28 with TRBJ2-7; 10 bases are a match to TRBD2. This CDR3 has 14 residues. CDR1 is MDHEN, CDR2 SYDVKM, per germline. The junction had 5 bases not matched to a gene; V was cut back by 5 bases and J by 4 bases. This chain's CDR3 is CASSEFSGRYEQYF. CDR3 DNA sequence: TGTGCCAGCAGTGAATTTAGCGGGAGGTACGAGCAGTACTTC. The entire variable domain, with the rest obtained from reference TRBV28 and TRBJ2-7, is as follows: DVKVTQSSRYLVKRTGEKVFLECVQDMDHENMFWYRQDPGLGLRLIYFSYDVKMKEKGDIPEGYSVSREKKERFSLILESASTNQTSMYLCASSEFSGRYEQYFGPGTRLTVT.

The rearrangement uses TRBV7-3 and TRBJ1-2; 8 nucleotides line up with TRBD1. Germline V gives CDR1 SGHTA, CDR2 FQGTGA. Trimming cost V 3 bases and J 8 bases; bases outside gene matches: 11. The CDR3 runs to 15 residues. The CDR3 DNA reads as TGTGCCAGCAGCTTGACAGGGGAATTGATCGGGGGCTACACCTTC. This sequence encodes CASSLTGELIGGYTF.

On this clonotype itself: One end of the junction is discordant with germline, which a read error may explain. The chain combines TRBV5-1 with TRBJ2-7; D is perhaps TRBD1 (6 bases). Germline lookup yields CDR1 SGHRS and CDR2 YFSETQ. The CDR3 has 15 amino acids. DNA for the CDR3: TGCGCCAGCGGCTTGAGCGGCCACAGGGCCTACGAGCAGTACTTC. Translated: CASGLSGHRAYEQYF.

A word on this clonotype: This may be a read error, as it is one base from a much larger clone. The CDR3 region has the DNA TGCAGCGTTGAATCGAAGCAGGATACGAAGTATTTT. It translates to CSVESKQDTKYF. This chain joins TRBV29-1 and TRBJ2-3, with no clear D. The CDR3 totals 12 residues. Germline values: CDR1 SQVTM, CDR2 ANQGSEA.

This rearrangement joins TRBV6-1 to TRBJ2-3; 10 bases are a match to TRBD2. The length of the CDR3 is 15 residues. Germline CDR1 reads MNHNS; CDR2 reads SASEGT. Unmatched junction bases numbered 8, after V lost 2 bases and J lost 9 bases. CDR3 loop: CASSEIGLAVATQYF. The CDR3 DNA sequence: TGTGCCAGCAGTGAAATAGGACTAGCGGTAGCAACGCAGTATTTT.

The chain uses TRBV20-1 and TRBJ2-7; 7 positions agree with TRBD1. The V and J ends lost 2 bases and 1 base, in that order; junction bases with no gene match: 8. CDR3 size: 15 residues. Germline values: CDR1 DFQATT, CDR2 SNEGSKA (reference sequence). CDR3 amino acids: CSARLGQAKSYEQYF. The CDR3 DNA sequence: TGCAGTGCTAGACTCGGACAGGCCAAATCCTACGAGCAGTACTTC.

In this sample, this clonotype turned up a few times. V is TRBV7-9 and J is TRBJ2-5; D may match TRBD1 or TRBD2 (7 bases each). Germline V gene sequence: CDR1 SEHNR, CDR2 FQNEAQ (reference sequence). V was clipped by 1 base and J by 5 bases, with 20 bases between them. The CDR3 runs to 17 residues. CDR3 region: CASSLGTSSGQVETQYF. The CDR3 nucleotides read TGTGCCAGCAGCTTAGGCACGTCTAGCGGACAGGTGGAGACCCAGTACTTC.

The CDR3 nucleotides read TGTGCCAGCAGCGCACCTCCCCTCCGGGGGCAAGAGACCCAGTACTTC. Protein product: CASSAPPLRGQETQYF. The chain links TRBV9 to TRBJ2-5; tentatively, D is TRBD2 (6 bases). The CDR3 sequence is 16 residues long. CDR1 is SGDLS, CDR2 YYNGEE, per germline. V was cut by 3 bases and J by 2 bases, with 17 bases left in between.

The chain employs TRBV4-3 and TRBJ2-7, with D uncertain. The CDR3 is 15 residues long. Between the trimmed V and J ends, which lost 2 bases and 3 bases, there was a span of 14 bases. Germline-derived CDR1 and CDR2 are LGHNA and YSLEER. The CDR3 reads CASSQSTPGDYEQYF. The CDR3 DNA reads TGCGCCAGCAGCCAATCTACCCCTGGTGACTACGAGCAGTACTTC.